Each of the 2 T cell receptor beta chains below was sequenced from the same sample in a study of T cells after posttransplantation cyclophosphamide. Generated by immunoSEQ multiplex PCR, the TCRdb table keeps only in-frame clones and is missing some. Among about 32,000 clones, roughly nine tenths were seen once, and the ten largest hold around 0.1%. The naive gate required viable CD3+CD4+ or CD3+CD8+ cells with CCR7+CD45RA+CD45RO-CD95-CD27+CD28+ phenotype. Specimen: naive CD4+ T cells sorted from blood. The source is a man aged 25-45 years in good health and a related stem cell transplant donor.

The chain uses TRBV19 and TRBJ1-4, with TRBD1 identical over 7 bases. Germline CDR1 and CDR2: LNHDA and SQIVND (reference sequence). There are 16 residues in the CDR3. Unmatched junction bases numbered 12, after V lost 6 bases and J lost 5 bases. CDR3 sequence (DNA): TGTGCCAGTAGCCCCACAGGGGCCTCAATCAATGAAAAACTGTTTTTT. It yields the protein CASSPTGASINEKLFF.

The chain recombines TRBV7-6 with TRBJ2-1; a weak D match, TRBD1 (6 bases). Germline V gives CDR1 SGHVS, CDR2 FNYEAQ. Trimming removed 1 base from V and 4 bases from J, with 14 bases in between. This CDR3 region has 16 residues. The CDR3 region has the DNA TGTGCCAGCAGCTTAGGCGGCGGACAGTTTTACAATGAGCAGTTCTTC. Translation: CASSLGGGQFYNEQFF.